The 8 T cell receptor beta chains given below trace back to one sample, sequenced in a study of response to subunit inactivated influenza vaccine (dated 2018 in TCRdb). The library came from RT-PCR. Reads for this sample came from an Illumina HiSeq 2500. TCRdb's own reprocessing of the public reads used fastp at Q25 and MiXCR and kept productive beta chains. For every CDR3 protein sequence, its rows merge into one entry that carries the most common genes and DNA. The sample table holds around 520,000 distinct CDR3 sequences, of which less than 30% were seen once. Together, the top ten hold 1.9% of the sample. The sample was CD4+ T cells sorted from PBMCs, taken about 5 days after vaccination. All receptors come from a man in his forties or fifties who received an inactivated influenza vaccine. Donor details come from another sample of the same person, matched by shared clones.

This clonotype was detected ten times or more. The chain combines TRBV25-1 with TRBJ2-7; 10 bases are a match to TRBD1. Germline V gene sequence: CDR1 MGHDK, CDR2 SYGVNS. CDR3 length: 15 amino acids. V was pared by 5 bases and J by 4 bases, with 8 bases of the junction left unmatched. CDR3 sequence (DNA): TGTGCCAGCAGTCCCCGGACAGGGGGTCTATACGAGCAGTACTTC. Its protein is CASSPRTGGLYEQYF.

About this clonotype: A junction boundary mismatches the germline segment, possibly from a read error. The chain joins TRBV20-1 to TRBJ2-3; no reliable D call. Germline V lookup: CDR1 DFQATT, CDR2 SNEGSKA (reference sequence). The CDR3 is 13 residues long. DNA for the CDR3: TGCTGTGCTAGGTTCCCAGGAACAGATACGCAGTATTTT. This codes for CCARFPGTDTQYF.

This chain connects TRBV5-6 to TRBJ1-1, with D perhaps matching TRBD1 (6 bases). CDR3 length: 13 residues. CDR1 and CDR2 (germline): SGHDT, YYEEEE. The V and J ends lost 4 bases and 11 bases respectively, with 18 bases between them. The CDR3 sequence is CASSPDRQVMAFF. The CDR3 bases are TGTGCCAGCAGCCCTGACCGACAGGTTATGGCTTTCTTT.

V and J are TRBV7-2 and TRBJ2-5; the D is unclear. This CDR3 is built from 16 residues. CDR1 is SGHTA and CDR2 is FQGNSA in the germline V gene. Trimming pared 1 base from V and 1 base from J, leaving 13 bases between. In nucleotides, the CDR3 is TGTGCCAGCAGCTTAGTGGCTTTCGGAATCCAAGAGACCCAGTACTTC. Amino acids: CASSLVAFGIQETQYF.

The rearrangement links TRBV28 to TRBJ2-1, with a possible D match to TRBD2 (6 bases). The CDR3 consists of 15 residues. Germline values: CDR1 MDHEN, CDR2 SYDVKM. V dropped 3 bases and J dropped 2 bases, with 11 bases sitting between them. In DNA, the CDR3 is TGTGCCAGCAGTTTGCCCAGCGGGCCCTACAATGAGCAGTTCTTC. Translating gives CASSLPSGPYNEQFF.

Only a few counts were recorded for this clonotype. The chain combines TRBV20-1 with TRBJ1-4; D not certain. Trimming cost V 2 bases and J 4 bases, with 11 bases left between them. CDR1 is DFQATT, CDR2 SNEGSKA, per germline (reference sequence). CDR3 length: 14 residues. CDR3 loop: CSARPDGYNEKLFF. The CDR3 DNA reads TGCAGTGCTAGACCCGACGGCTATAATGAAAAACTGTTTTTT.

In this sample, this clonotype turned up a few times. This chain links TRBV7-9 with TRBJ2-7; a possible D gene is TRBD2 (5 bases). Between the trimmed V and J ends, which lost 2 bases and 4 bases, there was a span of 15 bases. Per germline, CDR1 SEHNR and CDR2 FQNEAQ (reference sequence). This CDR3 region has 15 residues. For the CDR3, the DNA is TGTGCCAGCAGCTTAAAGGGAGCCTGGGGATACGAGCAGTACTTC. Translated: CASSLKGAWGYEQYF.

V gene TRBV4-2 combines with J gene TRBJ2-1; TRBD2 agrees at 14 bases. Germline loops: CDR1 LGHNA, CDR2 YNFKEQ. The CDR3 is made up of 16 amino acids. Trimming at V came to 5 bases and at J to 7 bases, leaving 7 bases not matched to a gene. The CDR3 DNA follows: TGTGCCAGCAGCTCCGGGACTAGCGGGAGTATAAATGAGCAGTTCTTC. This translates into CASSSGTSGSINEQFF.